One sample yielded the 10 T cell receptor beta chains listed below, sequenced in a study of post-analysis software for immune sequencing data (dated by TCRdb to about 2015). The library was built by means of PCR. Reads for this sample came from an Illumina HiSeq 2500. To reduce PCR and sequencing biases, unique molecular identifiers were incorporated into the TCR beta cDNA libraries. TCRdb passed the public sequencing reads through fastp at Q25 and MiXCR, retaining productive beta sequences. Rows are unified per CDR3 protein, each entry keeping the most common DNA and genes. The sample profile shows about 820,000 distinct CDR3 sequences; approximately 53% of them were found once. The top ten clones comprise about 4.8% of the sample. The research as a whole found: Significantly higher frequencies in patients than in controls were found for roughly 5 TRBV segments, including TRBV5-6, TRBV5-1 and TRBV20-1.

These receptors' antigens are unknown. Sequenced input: blood. The receptors were gathered from a girl aged 5-17 years with multiple sclerosis.

This clonotype was counted once. The rearrangement uses TRBV7-9 and TRBJ2-3; 10 nucleotides line up with TRBD2. V was clipped by 4 bases and J by 1 base; unmatched bases: 8. Looked up from germline, CDR1 is SEHNR and CDR2 is FQNEAQ (reference sequence). This CDR3 is built from 17 residues. The CDR3 reads CASSYSGRSWGTDTQYF. The CDR3 nucleotides read TGTGCCAGCAGCTATAGCGGGAGGTCGTGGGGCACAGATACGCAGTATTTT.

The chain carries TRBV29-1 and TRBJ2-3; TRBD2 is a possible D gene (6 bases). Per the germline V gene, CDR1 is SQVTM and CDR2 is ANQGSEA. V dropped 4 bases and J dropped 0 bases, with 11 bases sitting between them. The CDR3 covers 14 residues. This CDR3 is CSVVGSGSTDTQYF. In nucleotides, the CDR3 is TGCAGCGTTGTGGGTAGCGGTAGCACAGATACGCAGTATTTT.

This clonotype has only a few counts. The CDR3 is CASSLDRAEETQYF. The DNA of the CDR3 is TGCGCCAGCAGCTTAGACAGGGCAGAGGAGACCCAGTACTTC. The chain couples TRBV5-1 to TRBJ2-5; 7 positions agree with TRBD1. V was clipped by 2 bases and J by 5 bases; unmatched bases: 6. The CDR3 length is 14 residues. The germline V gene encodes CDR1 SGHRS and CDR2 YFSETQ. The whole variable domain, remainder taken from reference TRBV5-1 and TRBJ2-5, is KAGVTQTPRYLIKTRGQQVTLSCSPISGHRSVSWYQQTPGQGLQFLFEYFSETQRNKGNFPGRFSGRQFSNSRSEMNVSTLELGDSALYLCASSLDRAEETQYFGPGTRLLVL.

The chain combines TRBV20-1 with TRBJ2-1; 7 nucleotides match TRBD2. V lost 5 bases and J lost 9; bases outside the gene matches: 7. The germline CDR1 and CDR2 sequences are DFQATT and SNEGSKA (reference sequence). The CDR3 totals 12 residues. CDR3 region: CSALDLAVEQFF. CDR3 DNA sequence: TGCAGTGCTCTCGACCTAGCGGTTGAGCAGTTCTTC.

The gene calls are TRBV10-3 and TRBJ2-1; no firm D call. Trimming left V 6 bases short and J 7 bases short, with 10 bases between. CDR1 is ENHRY and CDR2 is SYGVKD in the germline V gene. The CDR3 has 12 residues. The CDR3 coding sequence is TGTGCCATCAGCCGAGCCGAAAATGAGCAGTTCTTC. Protein product: CAISRAENEQFF.

The rearrangement links TRBV5-6 to TRBJ2-5; 7 bases are a match to TRBD2. J gave up 5 bases and V 6 bases, and 13 bases lay outside the gene matches. The germline V gene has CDR1 SGHDT and CDR2 YYEEEE. The CDR3 is made up of 15 amino acids. The CDR3 DNA is TGTGCCAGCAACCACGGGGCCCGGGGAGGGGAGACCCAGTACTTC. Translated: CASNHGARGGETQYF.

This clonotype showed up just a few times. The chain links TRBV14 to TRBJ2-5; tentatively, D is TRBD2 (6 bases). With 0 bases removed from V and 2 bases from J, the gap between germline ends came to 10 bases. CDR1 SGHDN and CDR2 FVKESK come from the germline V gene. This CDR3 region has 15 residues. CDR3 nucleotide sequence: TGTGCCAGCAGCCAAGAGCTAGCGCTACAAGAGACCCAGTACTTC. Its translation: CASSQELALQETQYF. The whole variable domain, filled in from reference TRBV14 and TRBJ2-5, reads EAGVTQFPSHSVIEKGQTVTLRCDPISGHDNLYWYRRVMGKEIKFLLHFVKESKQDESGMPNNRFLAERTGGTYSTLKVQPAELEDSGVYFCASSQELALQETQYFGPGTRLLVL.

The chain combines TRBV7-9 with TRBJ2-7; no reliable D call. Trimming cost V 2 bases and J 2 bases, with 10 bases left between them. The germline V gene has CDR1 SEHNR and CDR2 FQNEAQ (reference sequence). This CDR3 has 14 amino acids. Written as DNA, the CDR3 is TGTGCCAGCAGCTTATATCATGGGACCTACGAGCAGTACTTC. Its protein is CASSLYHGTYEQYF. The complete variable domain, with remaining parts taken from reference TRBV7-9 and TRBJ2-7, reads DTGVSQNPRHKITKRGQNVTFRCDPISEHNRLYWYRQTLGQGPEFLTYFQNEAQLEKSRLLSDRFSAERPKGSFSTLEIQRTEQGDSAMYLCASSLYHGTYEQYFGPGTRLTVT.

This clonotype was observed a single time. CDR3 sequence (DNA): TGTGCCAGCAGCCCGGGACTAACCTCCTACAATGAGCAGTTCTTC. Translation: CASSPGLTSYNEQFF. This sequence joins TRBV2 and TRBJ2-1, with TRBD2 identical over 7 bases. This CDR3 has 15 amino acids. V dropped 6 bases and J dropped 0; count of bases not matched to a gene: 5. CDR1 and CDR2 from the germline V gene are SNHLY and FYNNEI.

This clonotype was seen only a few times. V usage is TRBV7-2 and J usage is TRBJ1-5, with a weak D call TRBD1 (6 bases). The CDR3 is 15 residues long. Looked up from germline, CDR1 is SGHTA and CDR2 is FQGNSA. Trimming removed 1 base from V and 6 bases from J, with 13 bases in between. Written as DNA, the CDR3 is TGTGCCAGCAGCTTAGGGCCAGGGGTGGTTCAGCCCCAGCATTTT. Its protein is CASSLGPGVVQPQHF.